Sequencing of this TCR beta chain was carried out in a study of metastatic and nonmetastatic thyroid tumors (dated by TCRdb to 2020 to 2021). Regarding the study in general: The researchers compared repertoires between peripheral blood samples and tumor or nodule tissue samples from patients with malignant or benign thyroid disease. Broader findings and caveats from the paper: TCR beta diversity was reported as significantly higher in malignant tumors than in benign nodules, in both blood and tumor samples.

This clone turned up a few times. Its antigen has not been determined. No much larger clone exists at a distance of one base, and base qualities are not known. Other DNA sequences from this sample encode an identical CDR3 as well. The library was generated by PCR. The reads were generated on an Illumina HiSeq 4000. High-throughput sequencing was used to profile the TCR beta-chain CDR3 region of every patient. Concerning the study's data processing: A classifier to discriminate distant-metastatic papillary thyroid cancer patients was built from CDR3 differences across clinicopathological groups. The Shannon index was used to assess repertoire diversity, and the Morisita-Horn index was used to assess tumor-blood repertoire similarity. TCRdb applied fastp at Q25 and MiXCR to the public reads, then kept only in-frame beta chains. The V and J calls were determined by TCRdb, not by the authors. For this sample the table gives roughly 70,000 clones, of which around 18% were detected only once. 10% to 15% of the sample goes to the ten largest clones.

Trimming takes 3 bases from V and 6 bases from J, and the germline ends sit 5 bases apart. In the germline V gene, CDR1 corresponds to SGHDT and CDR2 to YYEEEE. The CDR3 covers 11 residues, taking in both the cysteine and the phenylalanine. The CDR3 DNA has 33 bases and is translated from base 1. No treatment had been received by any patient before thyroid surgery. Using T-cell receptor beta sequencing, the study looked back at clinical samples from patients collected from 2012 to 2018. The receptor's source is a female donor with papillary thyroid cancer or a benign thyroid nodule (not recorded which). Some clones in this sample may be carry-over from other donors' samples. The V gene is TRBV5-6 and the J gene is TRBJ2-3; no D gene can be assigned with confidence. Material for sequencing was blood. The CDR3 protein is CASSSFDTQYF. The DNA sequence follows: TGTGCCAGCAGCTCTTTCGATACGCAGTATTTT. With the rest looked up from the reference TRBV5-6 and TRBJ2-3 genes rather than sequenced, the full variable domain is DAGVTQSPTHLIKTRGQQVTLRCSPKSGHDTVSWYQQALGQGPQFIFQYYEEEERQRGNFPDRFSGHQFPNYSSELNVNALLLGDSALYLCASSSFDTQYFGPGTRLTVL.